This entry features one T cell receptor beta chain sequence. This entry comes from a study of OX40 agonist ivuxolimab in advanced cancers. This CDR3 region has 16 residues. V lost 3 bases, J lost 5 bases, and 12 bases stayed unmatched. Germline-derived CDR1 and CDR2 are SGHRS and YFSETQ. Profiling relied on immunoSEQ multiplex PCR, and the TCRdb table lists in-frame clones only, not all of them. Among tens of thousands of clones listed, approximately 87% were seen once. The receptor was isolated from an adult with an advanced solid tumor such as melanoma, head and neck, liver or kidney cancer. Source: CD4+ or CD8+ T cells sorted from blood, taken in a trial of the OX40 agonist ivuxolimab. The chain recombines TRBV5-1 with TRBJ2-5, with 8 bases lining up with TRBD1. DNA of the CDR3: TGCGCCAGCAGCTCCGGAAACTCAGGGGGCGGGGAGACCCAGTACTTC. Its translation is CASSSGNSGGGETQYF.